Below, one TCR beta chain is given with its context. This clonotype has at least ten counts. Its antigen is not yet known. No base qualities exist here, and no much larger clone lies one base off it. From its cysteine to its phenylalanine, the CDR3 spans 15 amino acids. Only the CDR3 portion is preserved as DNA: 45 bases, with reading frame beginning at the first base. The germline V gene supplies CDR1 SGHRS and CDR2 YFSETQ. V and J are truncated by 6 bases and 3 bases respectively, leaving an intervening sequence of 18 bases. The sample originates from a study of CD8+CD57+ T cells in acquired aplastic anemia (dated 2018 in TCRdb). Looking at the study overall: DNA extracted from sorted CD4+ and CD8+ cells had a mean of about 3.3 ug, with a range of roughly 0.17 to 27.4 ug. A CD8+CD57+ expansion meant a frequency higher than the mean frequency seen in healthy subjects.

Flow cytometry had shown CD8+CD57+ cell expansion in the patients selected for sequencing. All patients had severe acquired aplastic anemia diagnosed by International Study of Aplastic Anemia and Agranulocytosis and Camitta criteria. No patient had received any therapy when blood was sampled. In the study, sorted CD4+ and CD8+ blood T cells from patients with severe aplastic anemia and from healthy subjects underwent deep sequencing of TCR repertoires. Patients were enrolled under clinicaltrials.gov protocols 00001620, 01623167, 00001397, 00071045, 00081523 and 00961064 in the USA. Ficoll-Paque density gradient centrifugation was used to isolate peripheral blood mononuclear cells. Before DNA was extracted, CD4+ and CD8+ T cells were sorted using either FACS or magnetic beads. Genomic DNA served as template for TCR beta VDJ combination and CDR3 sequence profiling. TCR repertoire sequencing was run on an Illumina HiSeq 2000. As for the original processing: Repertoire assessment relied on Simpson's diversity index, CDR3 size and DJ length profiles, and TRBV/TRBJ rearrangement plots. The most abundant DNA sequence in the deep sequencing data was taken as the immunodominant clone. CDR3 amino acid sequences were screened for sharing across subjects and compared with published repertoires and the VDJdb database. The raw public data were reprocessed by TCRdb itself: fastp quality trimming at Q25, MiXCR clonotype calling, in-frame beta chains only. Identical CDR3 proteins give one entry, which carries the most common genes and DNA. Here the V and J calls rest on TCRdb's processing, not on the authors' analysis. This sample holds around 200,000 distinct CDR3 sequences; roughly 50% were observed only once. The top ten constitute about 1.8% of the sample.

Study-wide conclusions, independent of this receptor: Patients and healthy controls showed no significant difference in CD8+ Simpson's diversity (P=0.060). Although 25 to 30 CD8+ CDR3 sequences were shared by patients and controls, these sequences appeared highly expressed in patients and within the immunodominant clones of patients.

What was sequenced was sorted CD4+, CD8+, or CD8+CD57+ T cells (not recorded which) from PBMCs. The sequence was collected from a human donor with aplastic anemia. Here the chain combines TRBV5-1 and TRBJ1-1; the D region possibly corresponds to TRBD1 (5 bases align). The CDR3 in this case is CASTLNRGRDTEAFF. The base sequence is TGCGCCAGCACCCTTAATCGGGGGAGGGACACTGAAGCTTTCTTT.